These T cell receptor beta chains were read from a single sample in a study of blood T cell repertoires in COVID-19. The repertoire was sequenced with immunoSEQ multiplex PCR; TCRdb's copy has only in-frame clones and lacks some. The top ten clones hold over 2% of a sample with roughly 250,000 clones, approximately 91% of them seen once. Sequenced material: PBMCs or T cells enriched from blood (not recorded which). The receptors originated from a woman in her thirties or forties with acute COVID-19. Each CDR3 is given with its conserved first and last residue. Fields, in order: V gene, clone size, J gene, D gene, CDR3 protein, CDR3 DNA. D genes are given only for firm matches. The listing skips clone size in some rows; elsewhere it reads once, few, many or a size class.

>TRBV30|NA|TRBJ1-2|TRBD1
CAWRADRGRYGYTF
TGTGCCTGGAGGGCCGACAGGGGGCGGTATGGCTACACCTTC
>TRBV5-1|NA|TRBJ2-7|NA
CASSFVRGSDEQYF
TGCGCCAGCAGCTTCGTAAGGGGTTCGGACGAGCAGTACTTC
>TRBV12-3/TRBV12-4|NA|TRBJ1-4|NA
CASSSWLLEKLFF
TGTGCCAGCAGTTCCTGGTTACTTGAAAAACTGTTTTTT
>TRBV4-2|NA|TRBJ2-1|NA
CASSQVTDSNEQFF
TGTGCCAGCAGCCAAGTAACGGACAGCAATGAGCAGTTCTTC
>TRBV14|NA|TRBJ2-2|TRBD2
CASSPSGLANGELFF
TGTGCCAGCAGCCCTTCGGGACTAGCAAACGGGGAGCTGTTTTTT
>TRBV28|NA|TRBJ2-3|NA
CASSLQGGAQYF
TGTGCCAGCAGTTTACAAGGCGGGGCGCAGTATTTT
>TRBV7-2|NA|TRBJ2-1|TRBD2
CASSLGLAGGHEQFF
TGTGCCAGCAGCCTCGGACTAGCGGGGGGGCATGAGCAGTTCTTC
>TRBV11-2|once|TRBJ1-1|TRBD1
CASSLEMFGTGGMNTEAFF
TGTGCCAGCAGCTTAGAAATGTTCGGGACAGGGGGCATGAACACTGAAGCTTTCTTT
>TRBV5-5|once|TRBJ1-1|TRBD1
CASSLQGDFEAFF
TGTGCCAGCAGCTTGCAGGGGGATTTTGAAGCTTTCTTT
>TRBV10-3|NA|TRBJ2-1|NA
CAISVQPLDEQFF
TGTGCCATCAGTGTACAGCCCTTGGATGAGCAGTTCTTC
>TRBV18|NA|TRBJ2-5|NA
CASSPGGETQYF
TGTGCCAGCTCACCGGGGGGAGAGACCCAGTACTTC
>TRBV28|NA|TRBJ1-4|TRBD1
CASNHRQDRAEKLFF
TGTGCCAGCAACCATAGACAGGACAGGGCGGAAAAACTGTTTTTT
>TRBV7-2|NA|TRBJ1-4|NA
CASSFYSGDAEKLFF
TGTGCCAGCAGCTTTTATTCCGGGGATGCGGAAAAACTGTTTTTT
>TRBV5-1|NA|TRBJ2-7|TRBD2
CASSDTSGGGEQYF
TGCGCCAGCAGCGACACTAGCGGGGGCGGGGAGCAGTACTTC
>TRBV30|NA|TRBJ1-5|NA
CAWSHPGQPQHF
TGTGCCTGGAGCCACCCAGGGCAGCCCCAGCATTTT
>TRBV24-1|NA|TRBJ2-3|TRBD2
CATSDDKRGGSDTQYF
TGTGCCACCAGTGACGATAAGCGGGGGGGCTCAGATACGCAGTATTTT
>TRBV6-5|NA|TRBJ1-1|NA
CASSPPAGVVAFF
TGTGCCAGCAGTCCACCGGCGGGGGTGGTAGCTTTCTTT
>TRBV21-1|NA|TRBJ2-7|NA
CASSKGVGRTGPPVPGYEQYF
TGTGCCAGCAGCAAAGGGGTTGGAAGGACAGGGCCTCCCGTGCCGGGCTACGAGCAGTACTTC
>TRBV28|once|TRBJ1-6|TRBD1
CASSSGQSFNSPLHF
TGTGCCAGCAGTTCGGGACAGAGCTTTAATTCACCCCTCCACTTT
>TRBV5-1|NA|TRBJ2-2|TRBD1
CASSSQGANTGELFF
TGCGCCAGCAGCTCACAGGGGGCTAACACCGGGGAGCTGTTTTTT
>TRBV5-5|NA|TRBJ1-2|TRBD1
CASSEGQGRTNYGYTF
TGTGCCAGCAGCGAGGGACAGGGGAGAACTAACTATGGCTACACCTTC
>TRBV18|NA|TRBJ2-7|TRBD2
CASSPGLGGYEQYF
TGTGCCAGCTCACCGGGACTAGGGGGATACGAGCAGTACTTC
>TRBV5-1|NA|TRBJ2-7|TRBD1
CASSLRTGGSYEQYF
TGCGCCAGCAGCCTTCGGACAGGAGGCTCCTACGAGCAGTACTTC
>TRBV28|NA|TRBJ2-1|NA
CASRAGSSSYNEQFF
TGTGCCAGCAGGGCGGGCAGTAGCTCCTACAATGAGCAGTTCTTC
>TRBV27|NA|TRBJ2-3|TRBD1
CASSSPTTGTGGIDTQYF
TGTGCCAGCAGTTCCCCAACCACCGGGACAGGGGGCATAGATACGCAGTATTTT
>TRBV12-3/TRBV12-4|NA|TRBJ1-1|TRBD1
CASTATGVTEAFF
TGTGCCAGCACCGCAACAGGGGTAACTGAAGCTTTCTTT